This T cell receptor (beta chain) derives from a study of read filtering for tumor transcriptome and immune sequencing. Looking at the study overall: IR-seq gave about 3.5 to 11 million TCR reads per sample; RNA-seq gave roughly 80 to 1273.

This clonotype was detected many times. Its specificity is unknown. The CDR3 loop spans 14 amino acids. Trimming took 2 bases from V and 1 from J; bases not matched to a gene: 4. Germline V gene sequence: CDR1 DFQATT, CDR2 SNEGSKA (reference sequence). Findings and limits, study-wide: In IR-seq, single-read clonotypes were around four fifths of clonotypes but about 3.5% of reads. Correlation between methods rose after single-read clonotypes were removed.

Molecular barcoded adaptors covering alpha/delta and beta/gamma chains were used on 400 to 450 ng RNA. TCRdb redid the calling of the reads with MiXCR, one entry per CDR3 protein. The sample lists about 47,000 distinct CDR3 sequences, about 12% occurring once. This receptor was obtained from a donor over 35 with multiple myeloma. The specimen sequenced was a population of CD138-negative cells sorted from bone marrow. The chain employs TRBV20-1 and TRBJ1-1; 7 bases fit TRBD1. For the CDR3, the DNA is TGCAGTGCTAGACCGGGACAGCCGAACACTGAAGCTTTCTTT. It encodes CSARPGQPNTEAFF.